This T cell receptor beta chain was sequenced in a study of technical replicates of blood from a few donors. The CDR3 spans 16 residues. The V end was cut by 3 bases, the J end by 0 bases, with 12 bases between. Looked up from germline, CDR1 is SGHTA and CDR2 is FQGNSA. This table comes from immunoSEQ multiplex PCR, and its TCRdb copy is limited to in-frame clones, with some not included. The table has roughly 79,000 clones, 96% seen once. The origin of this receptor is a human donor in good health. This chain joins TRBV7-2 and TRBJ1-5, with no clear D. Sequenced: T cells isolated from PBMCs. CDR3 in DNA: TGTGCCAGCAGCTTCCAAGGAGTGTATAGCAATCAGCCCCAGCATTTT. Its protein product is CASSFQGVYSNQPQHF. Full variable domain (rest looked up from reference TRBV7-2 and TRBJ1-5): GAGVSQSPSNKVTEKGKDVELRCDPISGHTALYWYRQSLGQGLEFLIYFQGNSAPDKSGLPSDRFSAERTGGSVSTLTIQRTQQEDSAVYLCASSFQGVYSNQPQHFGDGTRLSIL.